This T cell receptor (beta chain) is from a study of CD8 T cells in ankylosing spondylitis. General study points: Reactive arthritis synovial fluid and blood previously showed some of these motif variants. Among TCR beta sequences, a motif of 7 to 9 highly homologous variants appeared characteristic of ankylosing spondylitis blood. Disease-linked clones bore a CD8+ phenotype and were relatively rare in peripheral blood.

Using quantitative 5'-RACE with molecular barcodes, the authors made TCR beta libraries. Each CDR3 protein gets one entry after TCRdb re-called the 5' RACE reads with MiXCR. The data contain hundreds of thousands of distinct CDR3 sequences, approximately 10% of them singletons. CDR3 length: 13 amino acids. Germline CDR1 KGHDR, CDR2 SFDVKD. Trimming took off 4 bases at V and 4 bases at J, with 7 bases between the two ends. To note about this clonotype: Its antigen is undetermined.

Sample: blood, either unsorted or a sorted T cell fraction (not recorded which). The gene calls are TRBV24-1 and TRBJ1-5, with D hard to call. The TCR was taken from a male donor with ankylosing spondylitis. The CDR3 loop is CATSESRNQPQHF. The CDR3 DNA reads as TGTGCCACCAGTGAATCACGGAATCAGCCCCAGCATTTT.